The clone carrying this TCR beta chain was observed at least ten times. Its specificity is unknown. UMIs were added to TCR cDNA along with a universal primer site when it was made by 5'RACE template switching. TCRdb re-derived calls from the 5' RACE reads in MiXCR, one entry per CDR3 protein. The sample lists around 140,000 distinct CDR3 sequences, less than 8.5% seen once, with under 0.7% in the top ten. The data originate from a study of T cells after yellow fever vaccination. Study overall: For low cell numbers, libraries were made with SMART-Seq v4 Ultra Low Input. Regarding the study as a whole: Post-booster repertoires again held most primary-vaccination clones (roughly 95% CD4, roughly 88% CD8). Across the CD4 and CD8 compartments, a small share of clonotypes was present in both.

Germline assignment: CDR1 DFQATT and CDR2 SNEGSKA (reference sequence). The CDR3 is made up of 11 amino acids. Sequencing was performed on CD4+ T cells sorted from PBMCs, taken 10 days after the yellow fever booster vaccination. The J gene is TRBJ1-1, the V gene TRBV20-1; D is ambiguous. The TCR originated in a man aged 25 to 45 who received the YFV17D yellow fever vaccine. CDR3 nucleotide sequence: TGCAGCTCAGAGGGTCCCACTGAAGCTTTCTTT. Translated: CSSEGPTEAFF.